This T cell receptor (beta chain) was sequenced during a study of blood T cell repertoires in COVID-19. About the research overall: Acute and convalescent COVID-19 samples came from the United States, Italy and Spain.

In the authors' methods: Amplification with reference gene primers provided the estimates of nucleated cell counts. Using immunoSEQ multiplex PCR, the repertoire was profiled, and TCRdb retains in-frame clones only, with some absent. V, J and clone size are those of that table, while D and trimming were read from the DNA. The sample has more than 100,000 clones; around 90% are singletons. The Seattle site enrolled patients during active infection and followed them longitudinally. The specimen was peripheral blood. The receptor comes from a woman aged 60-75 years with COVID-19, enrolled during active disease.

In nucleotides, the CDR3 is TGTGCCAGCAGTTCACAGGGTGGAGCATACAATGAGCAGTTCTTC. Residues: CASSSQGGAYNEQFF. The chain combines TRBV27 with TRBJ2-1; tentative D call: TRBD1 (6 bases). This CDR3 comprises 15 residues. Germline CDR1 is MNHEY and CDR2 is SMNVEV (reference sequence). V gave up 4 bases and J gave up 4 bases, with 14 bases separating them.